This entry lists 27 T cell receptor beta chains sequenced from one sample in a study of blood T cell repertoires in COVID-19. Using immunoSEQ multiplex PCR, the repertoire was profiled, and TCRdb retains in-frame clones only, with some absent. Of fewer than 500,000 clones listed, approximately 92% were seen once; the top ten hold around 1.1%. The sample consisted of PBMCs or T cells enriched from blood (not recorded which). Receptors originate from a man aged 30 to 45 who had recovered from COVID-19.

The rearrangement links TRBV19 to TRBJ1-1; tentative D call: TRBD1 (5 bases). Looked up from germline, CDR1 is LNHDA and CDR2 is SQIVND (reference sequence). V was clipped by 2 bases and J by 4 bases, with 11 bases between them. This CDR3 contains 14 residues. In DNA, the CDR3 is TGTGCCAGTAGTATACCGTCCGGGGGCACTGAAGCTTTCTTT. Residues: CASSIPSGGTEAFF.

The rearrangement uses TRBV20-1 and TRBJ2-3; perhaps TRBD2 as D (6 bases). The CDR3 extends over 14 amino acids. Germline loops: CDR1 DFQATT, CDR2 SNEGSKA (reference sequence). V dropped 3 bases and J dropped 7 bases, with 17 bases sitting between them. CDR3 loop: CSASMAGFVNTQYF. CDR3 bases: TGCAGTGCTAGTATGGCGGGATTCGTAAATACGCAGTATTTT.

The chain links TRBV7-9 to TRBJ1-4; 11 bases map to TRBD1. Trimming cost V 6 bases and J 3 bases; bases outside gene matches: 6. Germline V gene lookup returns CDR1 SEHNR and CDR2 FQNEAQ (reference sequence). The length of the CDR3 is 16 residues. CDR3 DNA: TGTGCCAGCAGATTGGACAGGGGGCTCTCTAATGAAAAACTGTTTTTT. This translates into CASRLDRGLSNEKLFF.

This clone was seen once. The CDR3, as DNA: TGTGCCAGCTCACCGGGGACTAGCGGAATCACCGGGGAGCTGTTTTTT. Its translation: CASSPGTSGITGELFF. This sequence joins TRBV18 and TRBJ2-2; 11 positions match TRBD2. Germline assignment: CDR1 KGHSH and CDR2 LQKENI. The ends lost 3 bases at V and 4 bases at J; junction bases unmatched: 4. The CDR3 is 16 residues long.

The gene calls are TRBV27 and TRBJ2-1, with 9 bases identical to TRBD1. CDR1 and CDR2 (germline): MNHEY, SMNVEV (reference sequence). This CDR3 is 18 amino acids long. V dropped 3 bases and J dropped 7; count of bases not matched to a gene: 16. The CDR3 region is CASSFRFGWGTGMNEQFF. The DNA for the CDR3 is TGTGCCAGCAGTTTTAGGTTTGGTTGGGGGACAGGGATGAATGAGCAGTTCTTC.

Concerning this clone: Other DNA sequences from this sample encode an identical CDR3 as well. The CDR3 DNA sequence: TGCGCCAGCAGCCCGGGACTAACGAACACCGGGGAGCTGTTTTTT. It specifies CASSPGLTNTGELFF. The V and J genes are TRBV5-1 and TRBJ2-2; 7 bases match TRBD2. The CDR3 loop spans 15 amino acids. The ends lost 4 bases at V and 0 bases at J; junction bases unmatched: 3. The germline V gene has CDR1 SGHRS and CDR2 YFSETQ.

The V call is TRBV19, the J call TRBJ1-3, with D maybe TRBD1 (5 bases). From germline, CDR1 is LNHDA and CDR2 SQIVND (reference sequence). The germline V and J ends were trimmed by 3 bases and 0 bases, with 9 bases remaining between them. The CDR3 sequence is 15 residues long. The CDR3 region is CASSIDRLSGNTIYF. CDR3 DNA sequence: TGTGCCAGTAGTATCGACAGACTCTCTGGAAACACCATATATTTT. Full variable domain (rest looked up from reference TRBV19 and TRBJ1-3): DGGITQSPKYLFRKEGQNVTLSCEQNLNHDAMYWYRQDPGQGLRLIYYSQIVNDFQKGDIAEGYSVSREKKESFPLTVTSAQKNPTAFYLCASSIDRLSGNTIYFGEGSWLTVV.

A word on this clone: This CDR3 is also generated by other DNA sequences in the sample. CDR3 loop: CAISGQTGNYGYTF. The CDR3 DNA reads as TGTGCCATCAGTGGGCAGACAGGGAACTATGGCTACACCTTC. The chain links TRBV10-3 to TRBJ1-2; TRBD1 matches at 7 bases. The V segment lost 4 bases and the J segment 2 bases; nucleotides outside the gene matches: 4. Germline-derived CDR1 and CDR2 are ENHRY and SYGVKD. The CDR3 sequence is 14 residues long.

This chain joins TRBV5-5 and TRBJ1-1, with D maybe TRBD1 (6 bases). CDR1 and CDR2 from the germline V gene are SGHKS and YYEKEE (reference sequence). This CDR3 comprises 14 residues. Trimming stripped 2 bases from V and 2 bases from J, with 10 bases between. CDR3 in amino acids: CASSFRGANTEAFF. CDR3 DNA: TGTGCCAGCAGCTTCAGGGGTGCAAACACTGAAGCTTTCTTT.

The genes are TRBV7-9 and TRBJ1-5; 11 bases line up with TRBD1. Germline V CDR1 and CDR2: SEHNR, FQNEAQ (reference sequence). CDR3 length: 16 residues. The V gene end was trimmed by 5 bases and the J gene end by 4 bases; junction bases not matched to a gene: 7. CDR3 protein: CASSPAGTGGNQPQHF. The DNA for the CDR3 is TGTGCCAGCAGCCCCGCCGGGACAGGGGGGAATCAGCCCCAGCATTTT.

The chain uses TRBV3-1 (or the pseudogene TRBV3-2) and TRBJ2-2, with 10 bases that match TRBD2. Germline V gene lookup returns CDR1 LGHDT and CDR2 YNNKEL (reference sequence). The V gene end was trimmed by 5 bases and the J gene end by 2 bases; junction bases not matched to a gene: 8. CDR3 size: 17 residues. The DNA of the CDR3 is TGTGCCAGCAGCTCACCCGGACTAGCGGAAAACACCGGGGAGCTGTTTTTT. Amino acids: CASSSPGLAENTGELFF.

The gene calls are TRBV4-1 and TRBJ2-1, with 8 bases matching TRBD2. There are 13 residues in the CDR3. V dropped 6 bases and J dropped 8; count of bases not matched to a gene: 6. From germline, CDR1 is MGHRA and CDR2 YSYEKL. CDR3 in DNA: TGCGCCAGCAGTATCGGGGGGGGGTATGAGCAGTTCTTC. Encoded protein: CASSIGGGYEQFF.

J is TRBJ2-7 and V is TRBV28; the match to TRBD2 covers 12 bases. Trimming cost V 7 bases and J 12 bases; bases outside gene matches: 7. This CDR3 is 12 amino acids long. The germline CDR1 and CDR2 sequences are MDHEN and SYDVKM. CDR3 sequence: CASKGASGRGYF. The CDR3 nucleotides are TGTGCCAGCAAAGGGGCTAGCGGGAGGGGGTACTTC.

The CDR3 sequence: CSVGAGGFTEAFF. CDR3 nucleotide sequence: TGCAGCGTTGGGGCGGGGGGTTTCACTGAAGCTTTCTTT. The V call is TRBV29-1, the J call TRBJ1-1; possibly TRBD1 for D (5 bases). This CDR3 comprises 13 residues. Trimming removed 4 bases at V and 4 bases at J, with 13 bases between. Germline V gene data show CDR1 as SQVTM and CDR2 as ANQGSEA.

The CDR3 protein is CASSVETSFGNEQFF. DNA of the CDR3: TGTGCCAGCAGCGTAGAGACTAGCTTCGGCAATGAGCAGTTCTTC. The J gene is TRBJ2-1, the V gene TRBV9; 7 bases map to TRBD2. The germline gives CDR1 SGDLS, CDR2 YYNGEE. V lost 0 bases and J lost 6; bases outside the gene matches: 6. This CDR3 is built from 15 residues.

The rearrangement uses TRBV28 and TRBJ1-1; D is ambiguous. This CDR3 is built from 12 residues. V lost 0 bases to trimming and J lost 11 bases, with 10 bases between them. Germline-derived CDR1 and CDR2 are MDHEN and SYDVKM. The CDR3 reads CASSLWGSWAFF. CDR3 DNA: TGTGCCAGCAGTTTATGGGGCAGTTGGGCTTTCTTT.

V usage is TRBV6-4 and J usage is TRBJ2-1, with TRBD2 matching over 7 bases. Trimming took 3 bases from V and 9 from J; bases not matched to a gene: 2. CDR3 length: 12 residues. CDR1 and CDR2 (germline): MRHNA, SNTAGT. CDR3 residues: CASSEGRGEQFF. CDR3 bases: TGTGCCAGCAGTGAAGGGAGGGGTGAGCAGTTCTTC.

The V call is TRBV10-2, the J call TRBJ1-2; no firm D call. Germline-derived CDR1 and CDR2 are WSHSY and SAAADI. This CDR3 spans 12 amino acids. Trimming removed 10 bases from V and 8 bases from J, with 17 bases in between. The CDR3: CATGIGKVGYTF. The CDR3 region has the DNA TGCGCCACGGGGATAGGAAAGGTGGGCTACACCTTC.

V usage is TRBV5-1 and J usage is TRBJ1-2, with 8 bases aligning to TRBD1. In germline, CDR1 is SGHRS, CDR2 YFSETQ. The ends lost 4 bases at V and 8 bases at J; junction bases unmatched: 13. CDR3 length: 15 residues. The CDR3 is CASSPGLQGVGGYTF. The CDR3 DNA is TGCGCCAGCAGCCCCGGGCTACAGGGGGTAGGAGGCTACACCTTC.

The CDR3 region has the DNA TGTGCCAGCAGCTCCTCACAGGCAACTAATGAAAAACTGTTTTTT. Translating it yields CASSSSQATNEKLFF. The rearrangement links TRBV5-4 to TRBJ1-4; D perhaps matches TRBD1 (5 bases). Trimming left V 3 bases short and J 0 bases short, with 9 bases between. The CDR3 is 15 residues long. Germline assignment: CDR1 SGHNT and CDR2 YYREEE (reference sequence). Complete variable domain (other parts from reference TRBV5-4 and TRBJ1-4): ETGVTQSPTHLIKTRGQQVTLRCSSQSGHNTVSWYQQALGQGPQFIFQYYREEENGRGNFPPRFSGLQFPNYSSELNVNALELDDSALYLCASSSSQATNEKLFFGSGTQLSVL.

The CDR3 is CASSQEGTASYNEQFF. Here the CDR3 DNA reads TGCGCCAGCAGCCAAGAGGGGACTGCATCCTACAATGAGCAGTTCTTC. The chain couples TRBV4-1 to TRBJ2-1; weak D call: TRBD2 (6 bases). The length of the CDR3 is 16 residues. The V end was cut by 0 bases, the J end by 1 base, with 10 bases between. CDR1 and CDR2 (germline): MGHRA, YSYEKL.

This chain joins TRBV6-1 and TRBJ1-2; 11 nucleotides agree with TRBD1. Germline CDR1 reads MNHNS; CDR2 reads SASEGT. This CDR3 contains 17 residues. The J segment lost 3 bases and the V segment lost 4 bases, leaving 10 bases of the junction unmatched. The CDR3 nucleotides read TGTGCCAGCAGTGTCTCGGACAGGGGGCGGTGGGACTATGGCTACACCTTC. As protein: CASSVSDRGRWDYGYTF.

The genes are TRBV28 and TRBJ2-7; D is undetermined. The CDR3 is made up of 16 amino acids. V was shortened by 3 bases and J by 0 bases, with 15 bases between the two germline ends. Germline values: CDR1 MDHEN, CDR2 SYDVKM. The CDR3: CASSFSTRVSSYEQYF. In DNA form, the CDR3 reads TGTGCCAGCAGTTTTTCAACTCGCGTAAGCTCCTACGAGCAGTACTTC.

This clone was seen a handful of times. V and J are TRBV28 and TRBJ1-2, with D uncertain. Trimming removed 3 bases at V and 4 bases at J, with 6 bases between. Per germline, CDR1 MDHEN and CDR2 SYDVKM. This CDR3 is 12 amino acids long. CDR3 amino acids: CASSLRIYGYTF. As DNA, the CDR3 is TGTGCCAGCAGTTTGAGGATCTATGGCTACACCTTC.

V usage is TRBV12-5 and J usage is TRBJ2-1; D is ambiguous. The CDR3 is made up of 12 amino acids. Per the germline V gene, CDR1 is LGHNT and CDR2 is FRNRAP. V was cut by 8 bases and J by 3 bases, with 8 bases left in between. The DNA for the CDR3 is TGTGCTAGTCGAGAGCTCTACAATGAGCAGTTCTTC. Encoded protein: CASRELYNEQFF.

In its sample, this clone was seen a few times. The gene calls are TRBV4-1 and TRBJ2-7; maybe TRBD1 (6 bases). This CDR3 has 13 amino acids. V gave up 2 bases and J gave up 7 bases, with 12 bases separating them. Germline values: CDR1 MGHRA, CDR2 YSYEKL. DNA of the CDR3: TGCGCCAGCAGCCAACCAACAGGGCTTGAGCAGTACTTC. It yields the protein CASSQPTGLEQYF.

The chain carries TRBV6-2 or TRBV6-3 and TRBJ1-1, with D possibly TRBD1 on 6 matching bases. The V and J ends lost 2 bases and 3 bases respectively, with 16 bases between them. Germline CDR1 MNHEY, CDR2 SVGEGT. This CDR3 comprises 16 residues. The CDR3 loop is CASSYVVRGSDTEAFF. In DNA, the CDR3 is TGTGCCAGCAGTTACGTTGTTAGGGGGTCGGACACTGAAGCTTTCTTT.